Listed below are T cell receptor beta chains from one sample, sequenced in a study. MiXCR, run by TCRdb on the 5' RACE reads, gives a single entry per CDR3 protein. The sample gives roughly 52,000 distinct CDR3 sequences, approximately 17% of which show up once; about 2.2% is in the top ten. The material sequenced was naive CD4+ T cells sorted from blood. The receptor source for this set is a female donor with breast cancer. CDR3s include the opening cysteine and the closing phenylalanine or tryptophan. The D gene is left open where the match is weak. Size is omitted from some rows. Given values are once, few, many or a class for expanded clones.

TRBD2	TRBJ2-3	many	TRBV5-1	16	CASSLPGTSATDTQYF	TGCGCCAGCAGCTTGCCCGGGACTAGCGCAACAGATACGCAGTATTTT
TRBD1	TRBJ1-3	NA	TRBV4-3	18	CASSHVHGGTGHGNTIYF	TGCGCCAGCAGCCACGTTCATGGTGGGACAGGGCATGGAAACACCATATATTTT
NA	TRBJ1-5	NA	TRBV27	16	CASRPARQQKYQPQHF	TGTGCCAGCAGACCCGCGCGTCAGCAAAAGTATCAGCCCCAGCATTTT
TRBD2	TRBJ2-1	few	TRBV20-1	15	CSARASGRLYNEQFF	TGCAGTGCTAGGGCTAGCGGGAGGTTATACAATGAGCAGTTCTTC
TRBD1	TRBJ1-2	few	TRBV20-1	14	CSAERDRGVKGYTF	TGCAGTGCGGAACGTGACAGGGGTGTAAAGGGCTACACCTTC
NA	TRBJ1-1	NA	TRBV5-1	14	CASSYMVGNAEAFF	TGCGCCAGCAGCTATATGGTAGGGAACGCTGAAGCTTTCTTT
TRBD2	TRBJ2-5	NA	TRBV20-1	13	CSASPGLRGTQYF	TGCAGTGCCTCCCCGGGACTAAGGGGGACCCAGTACTTC
NA	TRBJ2-1	NA	TRBV20-1	14	CSALAPSSYNEQFF	TGCAGTGCTCTAGCCCCTAGCTCCTACAATGAGCAGTTCTTC
NA	TRBJ2-7	NA	TRBV2	12	CASRGAGYEQYF	TGTGCCAGCAGGGGGGCGGGGTACGAGCAGTACTTC
TRBD2	TRBJ2-5	few	TRBV7-9	19	CASSHRKKLLATNQETQYF	TGTGCCAGCAGCCACAGGAAGAAATTACTAGCGACGAACCAAGAGACCCAGTACTTC
NA	TRBJ2-2	few	TRBV18	15	CASSQSLMNTGELFF	TGTGCCAGCTCTCAATCCCTGATGAACACCGGGGAGCTGTTTTTT
TRBD1	TRBJ2-6	few	TRBV12-5	19	CASGALLGQGDSGANVLTF	TGTGCTAGTGGTGCGTTGCTGGGACAGGGAGACTCTGGGGCCAACGTCCTGACTTTC
NA	TRBJ2-1	NA	TRBV7-9	15	CASSLTWRANNKQFF	TGTGCCAGCAGCTTAACGTGGCGGGCTAACAATAAGCAGTTCTTC
NA	TRBJ1-6	few	TRBV3-1	14	CASSLAGFNSPLHF	TGTGCCAGCAGCTTAGCGGGCTTTAATTCACCCCTCCACTTT
NA	TRBJ1-2	many	TRBV5-1	12	CASSLDGKGYTF	TGCGCCAGCAGCTTGGATGGGAAAGGCTACACCTTC
TRBD1	TRBJ2-3	many	TRBV25-1	15	CASSADRVRTDTQYF	TGTGCCAGCAGCGCCGACAGGGTGAGGACAGATACGCAGTATTTT
NA	TRBJ1-3	few	TRBV6-6	15	CASTTRRSSGNTIYF	TGTGCCAGCACTACGAGGCGGAGCTCTGGAAACACCATATATTTT